The next 20 T cell receptor beta chains were all read from a single sample in a study of response to subunit inactivated influenza vaccine. TCRdb recomputed calls from the RT-PCR reads with MiXCR, one row per CDR3 protein. The sample includes about 500,000 distinct CDR3 sequences, approximately 16% of them seen just once. This specimen was CD4+ T cells sorted from PBMCs, taken about 24 months after vaccination. All receptors come from a man between 50 and 69 years old who received an inactivated influenza vaccine.

This sequence joins TRBV15 and TRBJ2-7; no definite D call. The CDR3 has 13 residues. Trimming removed 0 bases from V and 6 bases from J, with 9 bases in between. Looked up from germline, CDR1 is LNHNV and CDR2 is YYDKDF (reference sequence). The CDR3 loop is CATSRDGSGEQYF. The DNA of the CDR3 is TGTGCCACCAGCAGAGATGGTTCTGGCGAGCAGTACTTC.

This clonotype was counted many times. A junction boundary mismatches the germline segment, possibly from a read error. The chain joins TRBV5-1 to TRBJ2-3; 7 nucleotides align to TRBD1. Germline V CDR1 and CDR2: SGHRS, YFSETQ. There are 14 residues in the CDR3. The CDR3 loop is CASSPGQGTDTQYF. DNA of the CDR3: TGTGCCAGCAGTCCCGGACAGGGCACAGATACGCAGTATTTT.

This clonotype was counted many times. The V and J genes are TRBV20-1 and TRBJ1-1, with D uncertain. V was pared by 0 bases and J by 1 base, with 6 bases between. The germline CDR1 and CDR2 sequences are DFQATT and SNEGSKA (reference sequence). This CDR3 contains 13 residues. The CDR3 nucleotides are TGCAGTGCTAGAGACTGGGCGAACACTGAAGCTTTCTTT. Its protein is CSARDWANTEAFF.

This clonotype has a handful of counts. The J gene is TRBJ2-7, the V gene TRBV20-1, with 9 bases identical to TRBD2. The germline CDR1 and CDR2 sequences are DFQATT and SNEGSKA (reference sequence). This CDR3 has 18 amino acids. J was trimmed by 1 base and V by 1 base; bases with no gene match: 14. As DNA, the CDR3 is TGCAGTGCTAGAGTCGGGGGTGGTAGCGGGAGCCTTTCCTACGAGCAGTACTTC. Protein product: CSARVGGGSGSLSYEQYF.

This clonotype was detected a few times. V and J are TRBV10-3 and TRBJ1-6; no clear D. Germline-derived CDR1 and CDR2 are ENHRY and SYGVKD. CDR3 size: 13 residues. The V end lost 2 bases, the J end lost 4 bases, and 3 bases lay between the germline ends. CDR3 nucleotide sequence: TGTGCCATCAGTGAGGGATATAATTCACCCCTCCACTTT. Translated: CAISEGYNSPLHF.

This clonotype was detected a few times. The chain combines TRBV5-1 with TRBJ2-3; 10 bases line up with TRBD1. The J segment lost 6 bases and the V segment lost 4 bases, leaving 5 bases of the junction unmatched. The length of the CDR3 is 14 residues. Per the germline V gene, CDR1 is SGHRS and CDR2 is YFSETQ. The CDR3 spells CASSVGQGSDTQYF. DNA for the CDR3: TGCGCCAGCAGCGTGGGACAGGGGTCCGATACGCAGTATTTT.

The chain employs TRBV11-2 and TRBJ2-7, with D maybe TRBD1 (5 bases). V dropped 5 bases and J dropped 6 bases, with 20 bases sitting between them. CDR3 length: 15 residues. Germline V gene lookup returns CDR1 SGHAT and CDR2 FQNNGV. The CDR3 protein is CASSPQLRQGTEQYF. DNA of the CDR3: TGTGCCAGCAGCCCCCAACTCCGTCAGGGTACCGAGCAGTACTTC. Using reference TRBV11-2 and TRBJ2-7 for the parts outside the CDR3, the full variable domain is EAGVAQSPRYKIIEKRQSVAFWCNPISGHATLYWYQQILGQGPKLLIQFQNNGVVDDSQLPKDRFSAERLKGVDSTLKIQPAKLEDSAVYLCASSPQLRQGTEQYFGPGTRLTVT.

This clonotype was detected a few times. V usage is TRBV12-2 and J usage is TRBJ2-2. TRBV12-2 has pseudogene status. There are 11 residues in the CDR3. The DNA for the CDR3 is TGTGCAAGTGGAGCCACCGGGGAGCTGTTTTTT. Its protein product is CASGATGELFF.

The chain has TRBV7-8 and TRBJ2-7; D call uncertain. The CDR3 has 15 amino acids. The V and J ends lost 4 bases and 2 bases respectively, with 15 bases between them. The germline gives CDR1 SGHVS, CDR2 FQNEAQ. CDR3 DNA: TGTGCCAGCAGCTCCCTTCAGGTGTCGGCCTACGAGCAGTACTTC. Translating gives CASSSLQVSAYEQYF.

This clonotype appeared a few times. The CDR3 reads CAWRGNTEAFF. The CDR3, as DNA: TGTGCCTGGAGGGGGAACACTGAAGCTTTCTTT. The chain combines TRBV30 with TRBJ1-1; no clear D. The CDR3 is 11 amino acids. V was clipped by 3 bases and J by 1 base, with 3 bases between them. CDR1 is GTSNPN, CDR2 SVGIG, per germline (reference sequence).

The chain couples TRBV6-2 or TRBV6-3 to TRBJ2-7, with 8 bases that match TRBD1. Germline V gene lookup returns CDR1 MNHEY and CDR2 SVGEGT. The CDR3 contains 13 residues. V gave up 5 bases and J gave up 6 bases; unmatched junction bases: 6. CDR3 bases: TGTGCCAGCAGTCTACTAACAGGGGGCGAGCAGTACTTC. This gives the protein CASSLLTGGEQYF.

This clonotype was detected a few times. The V call is TRBV7-9, the J call TRBJ2-1, with 10 bases lining up with TRBD1. In germline, CDR1 is SEHNR, CDR2 FQNEAQ (reference sequence). CDR3 size: 16 residues. The ends lost 5 bases at V and 6 bases at J; junction bases unmatched: 10. CDR3 protein: CASSPWLTGGPNEQFF. DNA of the CDR3: TGTGCCAGCAGCCCCTGGTTGACAGGGGGCCCCAATGAGCAGTTCTTC.

This clonotype has at least ten counts. The chain carries TRBV20-1 and TRBJ2-2; 7 bases line up with TRBD2. V was clipped by 6 bases and J by 0 bases; unmatched bases: 22. Germline CDR1 is DFQATT and CDR2 is SNEGSKA (reference sequence). This CDR3 is built from 20 residues. The CDR3 DNA reads as TGCAGTGCCGCAGCTGGCGGGGGAACTCGAATTCCTCCGAACACCGGGGAGCTGTTTTTT. Its translation: CSAAAGGGTRIPPNTGELFF.

This clonotype was observed a handful of times. This sequence joins TRBV7-2 and TRBJ2-5, with 12 bases identical to TRBD2. V lost 4 bases, J lost 2 bases, and 5 bases stayed unmatched. This CDR3 has 16 residues. The V gene's germline CDR1 is SGHTA and CDR2 FQGNSA. CDR3 sequence reads: CASSSGLAGNQETQYF. DNA of the CDR3: TGTGCCAGCAGCTCCGGACTAGCGGGGAATCAAGAGACCCAGTACTTC.

CDR3 loop: CASWTSGSYNEQFF. In nucleotides, the CDR3 is TGTGCCAGCTGGACTAGCGGGAGCTACAATGAGCAGTTCTTC. The genes are TRBV2 and TRBJ2-1; 13 bases are a match to TRBD2. V was clipped by 8 bases and J by 3 bases; unmatched bases: 1. The CDR3 sequence is 14 residues long. Germline V gene lookup returns CDR1 SNHLY and CDR2 FYNNEI.

The chain has TRBV5-1 and TRBJ2-1; TRBD2 matches 9 bases. The J segment lost 4 bases and the V segment lost 5 bases, leaving 19 bases of the junction unmatched. CDR3 size: 19 residues. Germline V lookup: CDR1 SGHRS, CDR2 YFSETQ. The CDR3: CASSSGGASGTTIYNEQFF. The CDR3 bases are TGCGCCAGCAGTTCCGGGGGGGCTAGCGGGACGACGATATACAATGAGCAGTTCTTC. Full variable domain (remainder filled in from reference TRBV5-1 and TRBJ2-1): KAGVTQTPRYLIKTRGQQVTLSCSPISGHRSVSWYQQTPGQGLQFLFEYFSETQRNKGNFPGRFSGRQFSNSRSEMNVSTLELGDSALYLCASSSGGASGTTIYNEQFFGPGTRLTVL.

The V gene is TRBV12-3 or TRBV12-4, the J gene TRBJ2-3, with no clear D. The CDR3 totals 15 residues. Trimming removed 3 bases at V and 2 bases at J, with 12 bases between. The CDR3 sequence is CASSLSEILTDTQYF. The CDR3, as DNA: TGTGCCAGCAGTTTGTCGGAAATTCTCACAGATACGCAGTATTTT.

This clonotype was detected a few times. V and J are TRBV5-1 and TRBJ2-7, with 8 bases fitting TRBD2. The CDR3 is made up of 14 amino acids. The junction had 6 bases not matched to a gene; V was cut back by 7 bases and J by 0 bases. Germline V gene data show CDR1 as SGHRS and CDR2 as YFSETQ. DNA for the CDR3: TGCGCCAGCGCTACCGGGACTAGCTCCTACGAGCAGTACTTC. Encoded protein: CASATGTSSYEQYF. The entire variable domain, with the rest obtained from reference TRBV5-1 and TRBJ2-7, is as follows: KAGVTQTPRYLIKTRGQQVTLSCSPISGHRSVSWYQQTPGQGLQFLFEYFSETQRNKGNFPGRFSGRQFSNSRSEMNVSTLELGDSALYLCASATGTSSYEQYFGPGTRLTVT.

This clonotype was detected a few times. The gene calls are TRBV5-1 and TRBJ2-7; D ambiguous. Per the germline V gene, CDR1 is SGHRS and CDR2 is YFSETQ. V lost 0 bases, J lost 5 bases, and 12 bases lay in between. The CDR3 spans 14 residues. The CDR3 is CASSLGTIVHEQYF. In DNA, the CDR3 is TGCGCCAGCAGCTTGGGGACGATAGTACACGAGCAGTACTTC. Looking up the rest from reference TRBV5-1 and TRBJ2-7 gives the full variable domain: KAGVTQTPRYLIKTRGQQVTLSCSPISGHRSVSWYQQTPGQGLQFLFEYFSETQRNKGNFPGRFSGRQFSNSRSEMNVSTLELGDSALYLCASSLGTIVHEQYFGPGTRLTVT.

The chain links TRBV7-2 to TRBJ2-2, with TRBD2 matching 7 bases. CDR1 is SGHTA, CDR2 FQGNSA, per germline. The CDR3 sequence is 16 residues long. V dropped 5 bases and J dropped 0; count of bases not matched to a gene: 6. The chain's CDR3 is CASSRDGTTNTGELFF. DNA for the CDR3: TGTGCCAGCAGCCGGGATGGGACTACGAACACCGGGGAGCTGTTTTTT. The full variable domain, completed using reference TRBV7-2 and TRBJ2-2, is GAGVSQSPSNKVTEKGKDVELRCDPISGHTALYWYRQSLGQGLEFLIYFQGNSAPDKSGLPSDRFSAERTGGSVSTLTIQRTQQEDSAVYLCASSRDGTTNTGELFFGEGSRLTVL.